These 30 T cell receptor beta chains came from one sample sequenced in a study of T cells expressing NK-cell markers. TCRdb reprocessed the 5' RACE reads and reports one entry per CDR3 protein, with no DNA. Its clone listing holds over 350,000 distinct CDR3 sequences. The sample consisted of blood T cells: a sorted CD56 or NKG2C T cell subset, CD4+ or CD8+ T cells, or bulk PBMC T cells (not recorded which). These receptors were collected from a woman between 50 and 59 years old in good health.

The CDR3 loop reads CASSPNGQVGVEQYF. The genes are TRBV18 and TRBJ2-7; TCRdb's D gene call, TRBD1, goes unchecked for lack of DNA. CDR1 and CDR2 (germline): KGHSH, LQKENI. The CDR3 consists of 15 residues.

V gene TRBV12-3 or TRBV12-4 combines with J gene TRBJ2-2; the TCRdb D gene call, TRBD1, has no DNA to confirm it. The CDR3 has 18 amino acids. The CDR3 reads CASSPMTGGYGESGELFF.

The chain couples TRBV3-1 to TRBJ1-4; TCRdb reports TRBD1, a call that lacks DNA to check it against. The germline gives CDR1 LGHDT, CDR2 YNNKEL (reference sequence). CDR3 length equals 16 residues. This chain's CDR3 is CASSQERTGPNEKLFF.

This sequence joins TRBV5-1 and TRBJ2-1; TCRdb lists TRBD2, though no DNA is available to test this call. Germline-derived CDR1 and CDR2 are SGHRS and YFSETQ. The CDR3 is 14 amino acids. The CDR3 loop reads CASSQTSGGGEQFF. Variable domain in full (rest from reference TRBV5-1 and TRBJ2-1): KAGVTQTPRYLIKTRGQQVTLSCSPISGHRSVSWYQQTPGQGLQFLFEYFSETQRNKGNFPGRFSGRQFSNSRSEMNVSTLELGDSALYLCASSQTSGGGEQFFGPGTRLTVL.

This rearrangement joins TRBV18 to TRBJ1-2. From germline, CDR1 is KGHSH and CDR2 LQKENI. The CDR3 covers 12 residues. CDR3 residues: CASSPAYYGYTF.

The chain carries TRBV20-1 and TRBJ2-2; TCRdb outputs TRBD1, but without DNA this stays unchecked. CDR3 size: 16 residues. The germline V gene encodes CDR1 DFQATT and CDR2 SNEGSKA (reference sequence). The CDR3 is CSAKQGQASNTGELFF.

The V and J genes are TRBV5-6 and TRBJ2-1. The V gene's germline CDR1 is SGHDT and CDR2 YYEEEE. This CDR3 region has 17 residues. CDR3 amino acids: CASSRRKTGSSYNEQFF.

V and J are TRBV20-1 and TRBJ2-7; TCRdb's D call, TRBD1, is unchecked because there is no DNA. In germline, CDR1 is DFQATT, CDR2 SNEGSKA (reference sequence). The CDR3 has 16 residues. The CDR3 loop reads CSAKGFGDRFVYEQYF.

The V call is TRBV12-3 or TRBV12-4, the J call TRBJ2-4; TCRdb's assignment of TRBD1 cannot be checked, as there is no DNA. There are 14 residues in the CDR3. The CDR3: CASSSPGTPNIQYF.

The V gene is TRBV10-3, the J gene TRBJ2-1; the TRBD2 assignment by TCRdb is unverifiable without DNA. The CDR3 is 15 residues long. Germline CDR1 is ENHRY and CDR2 is SYGVKD. The CDR3 protein is CAISLAGGPRNEQFF.

The gene calls are TRBV2 and TRBJ2-4. Germline values: CDR1 SNHLY, CDR2 FYNNEI. The CDR3 is 19 amino acids. The CDR3 loop reads CASSENLLTTGLAKNIQYF.

The chain recombines TRBV5-4 with TRBJ2-5. The CDR3 runs 13 residues. Germline V CDR1 and CDR2: SGHNT, YYREEE (reference sequence). This chain's CDR3 is CASTMALGETQYF.

The V gene is TRBV12-3 or TRBV12-4, the J gene TRBJ2-2; TCRdb outputs TRBD1, but without DNA this stays unchecked. The CDR3 has 16 amino acids. This CDR3 is CASRPRQAPGTGELFF.

V and J are TRBV5-1 and TRBJ2-1. Germline-derived CDR1 and CDR2 are SGHRS and YFSETQ. This CDR3 comprises 13 residues. This CDR3 is CASSHFPRNEQFF.

V gene TRBV20-1 combines with J gene TRBJ1-5; TCRdb picks TRBD1, but there is no DNA to check that call. The CDR3 consists of 13 residues. Germline CDR1 and CDR2: DFQATT and SNEGSKA (reference sequence). The CDR3 spells CSTKGQNNQPQHF.

V is TRBV28 and J is TRBJ2-5; the TRBD2 assignment by TCRdb is unverifiable without DNA. This CDR3 contains 11 residues. Germline assignment: CDR1 MDHEN and CDR2 SYDVKM. The CDR3 is CASEGGGTQYF. Full variable domain (remainder filled in from reference TRBV28 and TRBJ2-5): DVKVTQSSRYLVKRTGEKVFLECVQDMDHENMFWYRQDPGLGLRLIYFSYDVKMKEKGDIPEGYSVSREKKERFSLILESASTNQTSMYLCASEGGGTQYFGPGTRLLVL.

The V and J genes are TRBV5-1 and TRBJ2-5. This CDR3 comprises 14 residues. Germline CDR1 and CDR2: SGHRS and YFSETQ. The CDR3 sequence is CASSVDIFQETQYF.

This rearrangement joins TRBV6-5 to TRBJ2-3; TCRdb reports TRBD2, a call that lacks DNA to check it against. This CDR3 has 16 residues. Germline CDR1 and CDR2: MNHEY and SVGAGI. The CDR3 region is CASSPDPAGGPDTQYF.

The chain has TRBV4-1 and TRBJ2-5; TCRdb names TRBD2, which stays unverified in the absence of DNA. There are 15 residues in the CDR3. The germline CDR1 and CDR2 sequences are MGHRA and YSYEKL. CDR3 residues: CASRPSGLARETQYF.

This chain connects TRBV20-1 to TRBJ1-5; TCRdb proposes TRBD1, but this gene call is untestable without DNA. The CDR3 loop spans 14 amino acids. Germline V gene data show CDR1 as DFQATT and CDR2 as SNEGSKA (reference sequence). Here the CDR3 reads CSARGGQVNQPQHF.

The chain uses TRBV10-3 and TRBJ2-3; the TRBD2 assignment by TCRdb is unverifiable without DNA. Germline values: CDR1 ENHRY, CDR2 SYGVKD. The CDR3 contains 15 residues. The CDR3 reads CAISQPQRERDTQYF.

This chain links TRBV6-1 with TRBJ1-1; TCRdb lists TRBD1, though no DNA is available to test this call. Germline V lookup: CDR1 MNHNS, CDR2 SASEGT. The CDR3 length is 14 residues. The CDR3 sequence is CASSESGPGTEAFF.

J is TRBJ2-1 and V is TRBV7-2; checking the TCRdb D call of TRBD1 is not possible without DNA. The CDR3 consists of 15 residues. Germline CDR1 is SGHTA and CDR2 is FQGNSA. CDR3 sequence: CASSLWDRIDNEQFF.

The genes are TRBV6-2 or TRBV6-3 and TRBJ1-5; TCRdb reports TRBD1, a call that lacks DNA to check it against. CDR1 is MNHEY, CDR2 SVGEGT, per germline. The CDR3 contains 16 residues. The CDR3 here is CASSTGINAGDQPQHF.

The chain uses TRBV30 and TRBJ2-2; TCRdb gives TRBD1 as the D gene, but with no DNA this cannot be confirmed. The CDR3 runs 12 residues. CDR1 and CDR2 from the germline V gene are GTSNPN and SVGIG (reference sequence). Here the CDR3 reads CAWSGGGGELFF.

The chain carries TRBV12-3 or TRBV12-4 and TRBJ1-5. The CDR3 sequence is 13 residues long. The CDR3 spells CASSLRRDQPQHF.

The chain employs TRBV7-9 and TRBJ1-1; no DNA is available, so the TRBD1 call from TCRdb remains unchecked. Germline CDR1 reads SEHNR; CDR2 reads FQNEAQ (reference sequence). CDR3 length: 18 amino acids. CDR3 loop: CASSSSSAGQGRNTEAFF.

The genes are TRBV19 and TRBJ2-5; absent DNA, TCRdb's TRBD1 call cannot be checked. This CDR3 is built from 15 residues. The germline gives CDR1 LNHDA, CDR2 SQIVND (reference sequence). CDR3 amino acids: CASGSVEGARETQYF.

The chain has TRBV29-1 and TRBJ2-2; TCRdb gives TRBD1 as the D gene, but with no DNA this cannot be confirmed. CDR1 SQVTM and CDR2 ANQGSEA come from the germline V gene. This CDR3 comprises 15 residues. The chain's CDR3 is CSVKAGSVDTGELFF.

The chain has TRBV20-1 and TRBJ2-5; without DNA, the TCRdb call of TRBD1 cannot be checked. Germline V gene sequence: CDR1 DFQATT, CDR2 SNEGSKA (reference sequence). The CDR3 runs 16 residues. The CDR3 reads CSARESTSGAQETQYF.